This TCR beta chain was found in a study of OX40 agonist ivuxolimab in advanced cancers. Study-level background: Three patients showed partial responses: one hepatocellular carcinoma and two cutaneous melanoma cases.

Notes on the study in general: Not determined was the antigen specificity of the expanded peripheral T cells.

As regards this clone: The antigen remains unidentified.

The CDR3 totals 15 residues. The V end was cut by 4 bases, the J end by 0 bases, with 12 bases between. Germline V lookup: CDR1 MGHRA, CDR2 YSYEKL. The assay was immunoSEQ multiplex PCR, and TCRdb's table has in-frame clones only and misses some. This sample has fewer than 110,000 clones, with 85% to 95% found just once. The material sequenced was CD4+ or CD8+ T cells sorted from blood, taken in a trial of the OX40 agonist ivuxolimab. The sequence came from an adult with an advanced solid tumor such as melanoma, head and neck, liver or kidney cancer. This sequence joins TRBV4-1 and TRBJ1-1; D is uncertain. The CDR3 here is CASSRQAELNTEAFF. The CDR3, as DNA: TGCGCCAGCAGCCGCCAGGCGGAGTTGAACACTGAAGCTTTCTTT.